Listed here are 24 T cell receptor beta chains from one sample, sequenced in a study of cytomegalovirus exposure and HLA in healthy donors. The study ran its PCR with 60 Vbeta and 13 Jbeta primers. Generated by immunoSEQ multiplex PCR, the TCRdb table keeps only in-frame clones and is missing some. The sample includes under 150,000 clones, about 81% of them seen just once. Source material: PBMCs. Every receptor here comes from a woman between 40 and 55 years old in good health and CMV-seropositive.

The chain has TRBV28 and TRBJ1-2; D not certain. Trimming left V 6 bases short and J 4 bases short, with 12 bases between. Germline-derived CDR1 and CDR2 are MDHEN and SYDVKM. CDR3 size: 13 residues. The CDR3: CASSARFAYGYTF. The CDR3 coding sequence is TGTGCCAGCAGCGCGAGGTTCGCCTATGGCTACACCTTC.

CDR3 sequence reads: CATSSSGTRVSDTQYF. CDR3 bases: TGTGCCACCAGCAGTTCCGGGACACGGGTTTCTGATACGCAGTATTTT. The rearrangement uses TRBV15 and TRBJ2-3, with D tentatively TRBD1 (6 bases). V was pared by 3 bases and J by 6 bases, with 19 bases between. The CDR3 extends over 16 amino acids. CDR1 and CDR2 from the germline V gene are LNHNV and YYDKDF (reference sequence).

The V call is TRBV7-2, the J call TRBJ2-3, with a weak D call TRBD1 (6 bases). Germline V lookup: CDR1 SGHTA, CDR2 FQGNSA. The CDR3 contains 15 residues. Trimming shortened V by 1 base and J by 5 bases, and 13 bases separated the two germline ends. The CDR3 is CASSLGGLIGDTQYF. Here the CDR3 DNA reads TGTGCCAGCAGCTTAGGGGGGCTCATCGGAGATACGCAGTATTTT. Full variable domain (remainder filled in from reference TRBV7-2 and TRBJ2-3): GAGVSQSPSNKVTEKGKDVELRCDPISGHTALYWYRQSLGQGLEFLIYFQGNSAPDKSGLPSDRFSAERTGGSVSTLTIQRTQQEDSAVYLCASSLGGLIGDTQYFGPGTRLTVL.

The chain recombines TRBV27 with TRBJ2-7; weak D call: TRBD1 (5 bases). This CDR3 has 14 residues. CDR1 and CDR2 from the germline V gene are MNHEY and SMNVEV (reference sequence). V was cut by 5 bases and J by 7 bases, with 18 bases left in between. CDR3: CASSPRVGPGEQYF. The DNA of the CDR3 is TGTGCCAGCAGTCCCCGGGTGGGTCCAGGGGAGCAGTACTTC.

This clone was counted between two and nine times. This chain connects TRBV7-9 to TRBJ2-7; 8 bases fit TRBD1. Unmatched junction bases numbered 6, after V lost 1 base and J lost 4 bases. Germline CDR1 and CDR2: SEHNR and FQNEAQ (reference sequence). This CDR3 region has 15 residues. The CDR3 bases are TGTGCCAGCAGCTTAGTGGCAGGGGGCCTATACGAGCAGTACTTC. Protein sequence: CASSLVAGGLYEQYF.

This chain links TRBV7-9 with TRBJ2-7; a possible D gene is TRBD2 (6 bases). Trimming pared 4 bases from V and 0 bases from J, leaving 10 bases between. This CDR3 spans 14 amino acids. From germline, CDR1 is SEHNR and CDR2 FQNEAQ (reference sequence). The CDR3 reads CASSSRDFSYEQYF. The CDR3 bases are TGTGCCAGCAGCTCCCGGGACTTCTCCTACGAGCAGTACTTC. The whole variable domain, remainder taken from reference TRBV7-9 and TRBJ2-7, is DTGVSQNPRHKITKRGQNVTFRCDPISEHNRLYWYRQTLGQGPEFLTYFQNEAQLEKSRLLSDRFSAERPKGSFSTLEIQRTEQGDSAMYLCASSSRDFSYEQYFGPGTRLTVT.

The rearrangement uses TRBV2 and TRBJ2-7, with a possible D match to TRBD1 (6 bases). With 3 bases removed from V and 3 bases from J, the gap between germline ends came to 18 bases. The germline gives CDR1 SNHLY, CDR2 FYNNEI. The CDR3 contains 16 residues. This CDR3 reads CASSDPGQIGFYEQYF. CDR3 coding DNA: TGTGCCAGCAGTGACCCTGGACAGATAGGATTCTACGAGCAGTACTTC.

This chain uses TRBV6-1 with TRBJ1-6, with D possibly TRBD1 on 5 matching bases. V was trimmed by 5 bases and J by 10 bases, leaving 15 bases between them. CDR1 and CDR2 (germline): MNHNS, SASEGT. CDR3 length equals 14 residues. The CDR3 loop is CASSPRGRGSPLHF. DNA for the CDR3: TGTGCCAGCAGTCCGCGGGGGAGAGGGTCACCCCTCCACTTT.

CDR3 coding DNA: TGTGCCAGCAGTCACAGACAGGGAGGAGAGACCCAGTACTTC. This translates into CASSHRQGGETQYF. The rearrangement links TRBV6-1 to TRBJ2-5; a weak D match, TRBD1 (7 bases). CDR1 and CDR2 (germline): MNHNS, SASEGT. The CDR3 runs 14 residues. Trimming pared 5 bases from V and 4 bases from J, leaving 14 bases between.

V usage is TRBV11-2 and J usage is TRBJ2-1; D is undetermined. The V end was cut by 4 bases, the J end by 1 base, with 11 bases between. The CDR3 runs 15 residues. Germline CDR1 and CDR2: SGHAT and FQNNGV. CDR3 region: CASSSLLPSYNEQFF. CDR3 bases: TGTGCCAGCAGCTCACTCTTGCCTTCCTACAATGAGCAGTTCTTC.

The V call is TRBV7-6, the J call TRBJ1-1; weak D call: TRBD1 (6 bases). Germline V gene lookup returns CDR1 SGHVS and CDR2 FNYEAQ. CDR3 size: 16 residues. Between the trimmed V and J ends, which lost 1 base and 2 bases, there was a span of 14 bases. CDR3 nucleotides: TGTGCCAGCAGCTTAGTTCGAGCGGACAGTAACACTGAAGCTTTCTTT. It encodes CASSLVRADSNTEAFF.

This chain uses TRBV27 with TRBJ2-2, with a weak D call TRBD1 (5 bases). The V end lost 5 bases, the J end lost 6 bases, and 13 bases lay between the germline ends. Germline-derived CDR1 and CDR2 are MNHEY and SMNVEV (reference sequence). This CDR3 spans 14 amino acids. CDR3 DNA: TGTGCCAGCAGTCCACTGGGGCGGTCCGGGGAGCTGTTTTTT. This gives the protein CASSPLGRSGELFF.

This rearrangement joins TRBV11-2 to TRBJ2-7, with 10 bases identical to TRBD1. Germline values: CDR1 SGHAT, CDR2 FQNNGV. J gave up 3 bases and V 4 bases, and 9 bases lay outside the gene matches. The CDR3 spans 16 residues. CDR3 DNA: TGTGCCAGCAGCTCTCGGACAGGGGGGATCGGCTACGAGCAGTACTTC. The encoded protein is CASSSRTGGIGYEQYF.

The J gene is TRBJ2-7, the V gene TRBV5-4; a weak D match, TRBD2 (6 bases). The V end lost 0 bases, the J end lost 0 bases, and 10 bases lay between the germline ends. The length of the CDR3 is 15 residues. CDR1 is SGHNT, CDR2 YYREEE, per germline (reference sequence). The CDR3, as DNA: TGTGCCAGCAGCTTGGGTGGCGGGGACTCCTACGAGCAGTACTTC. This sequence encodes CASSLGGGDSYEQYF.

This clone is a singleton in its sample. The chain is built from TRBV7-8 and TRBJ1-5; tentative D call: TRBD1 (6 bases). The CDR3 length is 16 residues. Between the trimmed V and J ends, which lost 4 bases and 6 bases, there was a span of 19 bases. Germline loops: CDR1 SGHVS, CDR2 FQNEAQ. CDR3 protein: CASSSLERGAGQPQHF. DNA of the CDR3: TGTGCCAGCAGCTCGCTTGAGCGGGGGGCTGGTCAGCCCCAGCATTTT.

The chain has TRBV18 and TRBJ2-5; TRBD2 matches at 8 bases. The V gene end was trimmed by 4 bases and the J gene end by 4 bases; junction bases not matched to a gene: 8. Germline V CDR1 and CDR2: KGHSH, LQKENI. This CDR3 contains 15 residues. This CDR3 reads CASSLDGRAGETQYF. CDR3 coding DNA: TGTGCCAGCTCACTAGACGGGAGGGCCGGAGAGACCCAGTACTTC.

The J gene is TRBJ1-5, the V gene TRBV7-9; D is unclear. CDR1 and CDR2 (germline): SEHNR, FQNEAQ (reference sequence). CDR3 length: 13 amino acids. V lost 5 bases, J lost 0 bases, and 5 bases lay in between. The CDR3 DNA is TGTGCCAGCAGCGGTAGTAGCAATCAGCCCCAGCATTTT. This codes for CASSGSSNQPQHF.

Concerning this clone itself: The CDR3 carries no conserved terminal phenylalanine or tryptophan, so it likely arises from a read error. No DNA is shown, since the ends of the CDR3 on it are uncertain; the CDR3 is the one TCRdb lists. This sequence joins TRBV2 and TRBJ1-2; the table's D gene call, TRBD1, was not cross checked with the DNA. The V gene's germline CDR1 is SNHLY and CDR2 FYNNEI. The CDR3 sequence runs 10 residues, both termini included. CDR3 protein: CASSEGWGTL.

CDR3 bases: TGTGCCAGCTCACTAGCGGGCCAGGGGATGATGAACACTGAAGCTTTCTTT. The encoded protein is CASSLAGQGMMNTEAFF. This chain connects TRBV18 to TRBJ1-1, with a tentative D call TRBD1 (6 bases). The CDR3 is 17 amino acids. V lost 4 bases and J 0 bases, leaving 18 bases between the germline ends. Germline CDR1 reads KGHSH; CDR2 reads LQKENI.

The V call is TRBV4-2, the J call TRBJ2-6; TRBD2 might be the D (6 bases). Per germline, CDR1 LGHNA and CDR2 YNFKEQ. V gave up 0 bases and J gave up 1 base, with 7 bases separating them. The length of the CDR3 is 16 residues. The CDR3 is CASSQDAGSGANVLTF. Here the CDR3 DNA reads TGTGCCAGCAGCCAAGACGCGGGGTCTGGGGCCAACGTCCTGACTTTC.

The chain recombines TRBV6-6 with TRBJ1-2; TRBD1 aligns across 10 bases. Germline loops: CDR1 MNHNY, CDR2 SVGAGI (reference sequence). There are 15 residues in the CDR3. J lost 4 bases, V lost 8 bases, and 10 bases had no gene match. CDR3 region: CASLWTGGRVYGYTF. The CDR3 nucleotides are TGTGCCAGCTTATGGACAGGGGGTAGGGTCTATGGCTACACCTTC.

The chain carries TRBV19 and TRBJ1-1; 7 bases agree with TRBD1. This CDR3 has 17 amino acids. V dropped 4 bases and J dropped 0; count of bases not matched to a gene: 11. Germline CDR1 LNHDA, CDR2 SQIVND (reference sequence). CDR3 sequence: CASSTRQGVGMNTEAFF. CDR3 nucleotides: TGTGCCAGTAGTACCCGACAGGGAGTGGGCATGAACACTGAAGCTTTCTTT.

The chain recombines TRBV30 with TRBJ1-1, with 8 bases matching TRBD1. V was clipped by 0 bases and J by 5 bases; unmatched bases: 8. Germline V gene sequence: CDR1 GTSNPN, CDR2 SVGIG (reference sequence). The CDR3 extends over 15 amino acids. DNA for the CDR3: TGTGCCTGGAGTGTTGGACAGGGTCGCGTTACTGAAGCTTTCTTT. Amino acids: CAWSVGQGRVTEAFF.

This chain uses TRBV2 with TRBJ2-5; a possible D gene is TRBD1 (6 bases). Trimming removed 3 bases at V and 1 base at J, with 12 bases between. In germline, CDR1 is SNHLY, CDR2 FYNNEI. The CDR3 is 15 residues long. The CDR3, as DNA: TGTGCCAGCAGTGAGGGCGGCAGGGGCCAAGAGACCCAGTACTTC. Translation: CASSEGGRGQETQYF.